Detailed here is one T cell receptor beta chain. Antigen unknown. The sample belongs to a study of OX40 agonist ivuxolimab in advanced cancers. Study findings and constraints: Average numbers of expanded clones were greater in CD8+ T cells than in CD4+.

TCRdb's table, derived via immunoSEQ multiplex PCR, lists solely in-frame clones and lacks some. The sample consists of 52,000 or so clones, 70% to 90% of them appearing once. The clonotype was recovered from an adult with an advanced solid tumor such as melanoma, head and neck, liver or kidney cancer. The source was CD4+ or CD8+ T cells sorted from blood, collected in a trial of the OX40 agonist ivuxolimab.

This chain's CDR3 is CASSQGDRVQETQYF. CDR3 sequence (DNA): TGTGCCAGCAGTCAAGGCGACAGGGTGCAAGAGACCCAGTACTTC. The rearrangement joins TRBV6-5 to TRBJ2-5; 7 positions match TRBD1. V dropped 5 bases and J dropped 2; count of bases not matched to a gene: 8. The CDR3 consists of 15 residues. CDR1 is MNHEY, CDR2 SVGAGI, per germline.